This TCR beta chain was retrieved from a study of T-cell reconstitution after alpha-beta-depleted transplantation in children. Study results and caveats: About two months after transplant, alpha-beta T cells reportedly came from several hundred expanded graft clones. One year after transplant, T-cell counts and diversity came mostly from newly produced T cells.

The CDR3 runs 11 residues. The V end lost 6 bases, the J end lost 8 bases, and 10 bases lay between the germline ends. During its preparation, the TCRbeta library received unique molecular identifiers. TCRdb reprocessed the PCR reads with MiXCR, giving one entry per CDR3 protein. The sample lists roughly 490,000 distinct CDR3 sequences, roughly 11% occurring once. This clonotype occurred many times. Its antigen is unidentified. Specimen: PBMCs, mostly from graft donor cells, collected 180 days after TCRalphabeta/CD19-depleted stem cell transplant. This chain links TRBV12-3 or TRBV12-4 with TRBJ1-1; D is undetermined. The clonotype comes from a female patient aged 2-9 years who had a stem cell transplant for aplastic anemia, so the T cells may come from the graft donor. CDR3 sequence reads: CASRLWEEAFF. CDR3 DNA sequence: TGTGCCAGCAGACTCTGGGAGGAAGCTTTCTTT.